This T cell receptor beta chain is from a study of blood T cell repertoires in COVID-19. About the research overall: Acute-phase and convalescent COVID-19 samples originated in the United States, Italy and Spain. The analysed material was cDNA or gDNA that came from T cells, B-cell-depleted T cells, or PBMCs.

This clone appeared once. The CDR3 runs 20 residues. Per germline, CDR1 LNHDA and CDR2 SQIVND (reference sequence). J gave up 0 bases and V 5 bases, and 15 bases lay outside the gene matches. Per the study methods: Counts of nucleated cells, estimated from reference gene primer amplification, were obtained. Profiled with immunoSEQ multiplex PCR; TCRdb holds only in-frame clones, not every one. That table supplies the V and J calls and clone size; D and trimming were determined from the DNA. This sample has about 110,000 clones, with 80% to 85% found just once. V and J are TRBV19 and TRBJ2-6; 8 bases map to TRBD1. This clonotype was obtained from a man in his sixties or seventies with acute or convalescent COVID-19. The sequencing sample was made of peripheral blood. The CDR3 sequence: CASSPIRTGRIGSGANVLTF. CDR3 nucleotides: TGTGCCAGTAGTCCGATACGGACAGGGAGAATAGGCTCTGGGGCCAACGTCCTGACTTTC.